Listed here are 15 T cell receptor beta chains from one sample, sequenced in a study of tumor-infiltrating lymphocytes in primary liver carcinoma (dated by TCRdb to about 2017). TCRdb records Illumina HiSeq 2500 as the sequencer. TCRbeta-specific cDNA was reverse-transcribed from approximately 0.5 ug total RNA using a constant-region primer and ProtoScript II reverse transcriptase. The TCRbeta libraries were prepared through three rounds of nested multiplex PCR following a slightly modified ARM-PCR procedure. Each of the first two PCR rounds ran for about 9 cycles and used multiplex TRBV1-TRBV30 forward primers together with a Cbeta reverse primer. TCRdb ran its own pipeline on the public reads, namely fastp trimming at Q25 and MiXCR clone calling, and kept in-frame beta chains. Rows merge per CDR3 protein into single entries with the most common DNA and genes. Across this sample there are about 180,000 distinct CDR3 sequences, with roughly three fifths seen only once. 70% to 80% of the sample is taken by the ten largest.

Blood RNA was extracted from unsorted whole blood with TRIzol reagent; germline DNA came from the DNeasy Blood & Tissue kit. The sequenced material came from peripheral blood. Receptor source: a middle-aged man with primary liver carcinoma and hepatitis B virus infection.

This clonotype has a handful of counts. The chain has TRBV4-1 and TRBJ2-2; D tentatively fits TRBD1 or TRBD2 (5 bases each). With 4 bases removed from V and 5 bases from J, the gap between germline ends came to 14 bases. The CDR3 consists of 15 residues. In germline, CDR1 is MGHRA, CDR2 YSYEKL. In DNA, the CDR3 is TGCGCCAGCAGCCCTCTACAGGAGCGGACCGGGGAGCTGTTTTTT. This codes for CASSPLQERTGELFF.

As regards this clonotype: A much larger clone lies one base from this, so it may be a read error. CDR3 sequence: CASSPTGSSPEALF. CDR3 DNA: TGTGCCAGCAGTCCTACAGGGTCTTCCCCTGAAGCTCTCTTT. The rearrangement uses TRBV5-5 and TRBJ1-1; tentative D call: TRBD1 (6 bases). In germline, CDR1 is SGHKS, CDR2 YYEKEE (reference sequence). This CDR3 region has 14 residues.

A remark on this clonotype: Possible read error: a much larger clone is one base away. The chain joins TRBV11-2 to TRBJ2-7, with 8 bases identical to TRBD1. This CDR3 is built from 13 residues. Unmatched junction bases numbered 4, after V lost 5 bases and J lost 4 bases. Germline V CDR1 and CDR2: SGHAT, FQNNGV. The CDR3, as DNA: TGTGCCAGCAGCCGGGACAGGTTATACGAGCAGTACTTC. This codes for CASSRDRLYEQYF.

A remark on this clonotype: A read error may explain this, as a much larger clone is one base away. The chain joins TRBV29-1 to TRBJ1-1; 10 bases line up with TRBD1. The CDR3 is 13 amino acids. Germline V CDR1 and CDR2: SQVTM, ANQGSEA. This CDR3 is CGVTRTGGTEAFF. The DNA for the CDR3 is TGCGGCGTTACACGGACAGGGGGCACTGAAGCTTTCTTT.

This clonotype was detected ten times or more. V and J are TRBV11-2 and TRBJ2-5; TRBD1 matches at 7 bases. The CDR3 consists of 15 residues. J was trimmed by 5 bases and V by 6 bases; bases with no gene match: 12. Germline V lookup: CDR1 SGHAT, CDR2 FQNNGV. This chain's CDR3 is CASSYRGQTMETQYF. CDR3 DNA sequence: TGTGCCAGCAGTTATAGGGGACAGACGATGGAGACCCAGTACTTC.

The chain couples TRBV29-1 to TRBJ1-1, with a tentative D call TRBD1 (6 bases). Between the trimmed V and J ends, which lost 1 base and 3 bases, there was a span of 6 bases. The CDR3 covers 12 residues. Germline V CDR1 and CDR2: SQVTM, ANQGSEA. The CDR3 DNA sequence: TGCAGCGTTGAAGCAGGGGACACTGAAGCTTTCTTT. This sequence encodes CSVEAGDTEAFF.

The CDR3 coding sequence is TGCGCCAGCAGCAAAGGCGGGGAAACCTCTTTACGAGAGACCCAGTACTTC. This encodes CASSKGGETSLRETQYF. The chain couples TRBV4-1 to TRBJ2-5; D might be TRBD2 (6 bases). This CDR3 has 17 residues. Germline V gives CDR1 MGHRA, CDR2 YSYEKL. V was trimmed by 5 bases and J by 4 bases, leaving 23 bases between them.

Note on this clonotype: One junction end does not reproduce the germline sequence, and a read error may be involved. In DNA, the CDR3 is TGTGCCAGCACCCGGGGGGGGTATGATGAGCAGTCCTTC. Translated: CASTRGGYDEQSF. This chain joins TRBV6-5 and TRBJ2-1; TRBD2 matches 8 bases. This CDR3 has 13 amino acids. Germline-derived CDR1 and CDR2 are MNHEY and SVGAGI.

This clonotype was seen ten or more times. The gene calls are TRBV29-1 and TRBJ2-4; a weak D match, TRBD1 (6 bases). CDR3 length: 12 amino acids. Germline V gene data show CDR1 as SQVTM and CDR2 as ANQGSEA. The V end was cut by 6 bases, the J end by 8 bases, with 14 bases between. The CDR3 coding sequence is TGCAGCGTCTCACAGGGACGGGACATTCAGTACTTC. This sequence encodes CSVSQGRDIQYF.

About this clonotype itself: Since a much larger clone is just one base distant, this may be a read error. This sequence joins TRBV12-3 or TRBV12-4 and TRBJ2-1, with 11 nucleotides matching TRBD2. CDR3 length: 17 residues. The CDR3 reads CASSLMIAGGPANKQFF. The DNA of the CDR3 is TGTGCCAGCAGTTTAATGATAGCGGGAGGGCCCGCCAATAAGCAGTTCTTC.

V usage is TRBV15 and J usage is TRBJ1-5; D remains unclear. CDR3 size: 15 residues. The germline V and J ends were trimmed by 5 bases and 4 bases, with 15 bases remaining between them. In germline, CDR1 is LNHNV, CDR2 YYDKDF (reference sequence). This chain's CDR3 is CATSLTPTGNQPQHF. For the CDR3, the DNA is TGTGCCACCAGCTTAACTCCGACGGGTAATCAGCCCCAGCATTTT.

The rearrangement joins TRBV29-1 to TRBJ2-2, with TRBD2 matching over 9 bases. This CDR3 comprises 14 residues. J lost 2 bases, V lost 4 bases, and 2 bases had no gene match. The germline CDR1 and CDR2 sequences are SQVTM and ANQGSEA. This chain's CDR3 is CSVGLAANTGELFF. CDR3 bases: TGCAGCGTTGGACTAGCGGCTAACACCGGGGAGCTGTTTTTT.

CDR3 sequence reads: CASNGQTYNEQFF. CDR3 in DNA: TGTGCCAGCAACGGGCAGACTTACAATGAGCAGTTCTTC. This chain uses TRBV6-1 with TRBJ2-1; D is unclear. The CDR3 length is 13 residues. V gave up 7 bases and J gave up 4 bases, with 11 bases separating them. From germline, CDR1 is MNHNS and CDR2 SASEGT.

This clonotype occurred many times. The chain combines TRBV4-1 with TRBJ2-1; D is uncertain. Looked up from germline, CDR1 is MGHRA and CDR2 is YSYEKL. The CDR3 is 16 amino acids. Trimming pared 7 bases from V and 5 bases from J, leaving 21 bases between. CDR3 nucleotides: TGCGCCAGCACCAAGGACGCAGGATTTTCGGACAATGAGCAGTTCTTC. Its protein product is CASTKDAGFSDNEQFF.

Details on this clonotype: A much larger clonotype is one base distant, so this may be a read error. The chain links TRBV11-2 to TRBJ2-3; D unclear. V was shortened by 4 bases and J by 2 bases, with 10 bases between the two germline ends. Germline CDR1 is SGHAT and CDR2 is FQNNGV. The CDR3 is made up of 14 amino acids. CDR3 nucleotides: TGTGCCAGCAGCTATTCGCCCGACACAGATACGCAGTATTTT. This gives the protein CASSYSPDTDTQYF.